These T cell receptor beta chains were read from a single sample in a study of shared clonotypes between healthy human individuals. Sequencing used immunoSEQ multiplex PCR; TCRdb keeps in-frame clones, though not all of them. The data show 330,000 or so clones, about 70% seen once. The source material was memory CD4+ T cells sorted from blood. Receptors were obtained from a man aged 25-40 years in good health. Each CDR3 is given with its conserved first and last residue. The D gene is left open where the match is weak.

length	D	V	J	CDR3
15	-	TRBV18	TRBJ1-3	CASSPLVHSGNTIYF
16	TRBD2	TRBV30	TRBJ2-3	CAWSPGLAGRGDTQYF
11	-	TRBV29-1	TRBJ1-4	CSVYLGVKLFF
15	TRBD2	TRBV5-1	TRBJ2-1	CASSPGTSTYNEQFF
16	TRBD1	TRBV7-2	TRBJ2-5	CASSAPRGSVVETQYF
15	-	TRBV5-1	TRBJ2-7	CASSPLQGQSYEQYF
16	-	TRBV15	TRBJ2-7	CATSSSIAGATYEQYF
16	-	TRBV7-6	TRBJ1-2	CASTKTAGDRPDGYTF
15	-	TRBV28	TRBJ2-5	CASSLFAALTETQYF
15	-	TRBV2	TRBJ2-2	CASSVRLADVGELFF
20	-	TRBV2	TRBJ2-2	CASIVPWTGLRSEGKGELFF
14	TRBD2	TRBV2	TRBJ2-3	CASRASGSIDTQYF
13	-	TRBV7-9	TRBJ2-5	CASSFSGVETQYF
14	TRBD1	TRBV29-1	TRBJ1-2	CSVVQGAGFSGYTF
15	-	TRBV11-2	TRBJ1-1	CASSLQTGPTTEAFF
15	-	TRBV5-4	TRBJ2-1	CASSLGLDPYNEQFF
13	-	TRBV7-2	TRBJ1-4	CASSLAAGEKLFF
15	-	TRBV14	TRBJ1-2	CASGSGGGFDYGYTF
16	TRBD1	TRBV5-6	TRBJ2-5	CASTSSRDRVQETQYF
19	TRBD1	TRBV27	TRBJ2-2	CASSHIDWLDRGDTGELFF
14	-	TRBV6-5	TRBJ2-5	CASSYFGSGETQYF
12	-	TRBV10-2	TRBJ1-1	CASRFMNTEAFF
15	TRBD2	TRBV7-2	TRBJ2-1	CASSSRLATYNEQFF
13	TRBD1	TRBV2	TRBJ1-6	CASSEDRDSPLHF
12	TRBD1	TRBV19	TRBJ1-5	CASQTGAQPQHF
14	TRBD2	TRBV18	TRBJ2-7	CASSPRTSSVEQYF
14	TRBD1	TRBV18	TRBJ2-7	CASSPGTGGDEQYF
15	TRBD1	TRBV29-1	TRBJ2-5	CSVEGDRGRAETQYF
14	-	TRBV7-9	TRBJ2-3	CASSSQGVANTQYF
14	-	TRBV19	TRBJ2-2	CASTTTQGIGELFF
13	-	TRBV2	TRBJ1-1	CASSVSGNTEAFF
13	TRBD1	TRBV5-1	TRBJ2-1	CASGQAINNEQFF
13	-	TRBV5-4	TRBJ2-1	CASSLVDQNEQFF
17	-	TRBV27	TRBJ1-4	CASSLMAGVGTNEKLFF